Sequencing of this TCR beta chain was carried out in a study of blood T cells in healthy people across ages. The study, taken as a whole, reports: Among long-lived donors, naive CD4+ cells were more numerous and diversity higher than in aged donors. The study could not conclusively compare naive and antigen-experienced cells, given its unsorted PBMCs. For the donors, CMV status was unknown and possibly confounded expanded clonotype changes.

A second PCR, run for about 7 to 11 cycles, used a sample-barcoded 5' primer plus a J-beta primer mix. TCRdb recomputed calls from the 5' RACE reads with MiXCR, one row per CDR3 protein. This table has about 1.8 million distinct CDR3 sequences, just under 50% appearing once. On this clonotype itself: The antigen is unknown.

Extractions gave at least 5.5 micrograms of total RNA per sample. Germline CDR1 reads KGHSH; CDR2 reads LQKENI. V lost 1 base to trimming and J lost 4 bases, with 7 bases between them. This CDR3 region has 13 residues. The gene calls are TRBV18 and TRBJ1-1; D is undetermined. Sequenced material: blood. This TCR came from a woman in her thirties or forties in good health. CDR3 in amino acids: CASSPLESTEAFF. The CDR3 coding sequence is TGTGCCAGCTCACCACTGGAGAGCACTGAAGCTTTCTTT.